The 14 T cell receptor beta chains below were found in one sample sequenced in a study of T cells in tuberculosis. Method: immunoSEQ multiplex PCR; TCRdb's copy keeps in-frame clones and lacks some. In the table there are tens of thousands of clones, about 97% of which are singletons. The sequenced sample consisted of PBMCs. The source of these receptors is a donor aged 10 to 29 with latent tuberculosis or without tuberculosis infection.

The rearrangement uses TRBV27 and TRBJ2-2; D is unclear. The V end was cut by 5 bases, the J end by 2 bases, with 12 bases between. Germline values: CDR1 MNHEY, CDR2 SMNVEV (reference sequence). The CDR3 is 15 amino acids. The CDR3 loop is CASSRWRTNTGELFF. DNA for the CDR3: TGTGCCAGCAGTCGGTGGAGAACTAACACCGGGGAGCTGTTTTTT.

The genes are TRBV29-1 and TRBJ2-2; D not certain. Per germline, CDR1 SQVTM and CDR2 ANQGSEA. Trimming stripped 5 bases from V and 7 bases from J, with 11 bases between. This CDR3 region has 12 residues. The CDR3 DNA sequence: TGCAGCGTTACCCTGAAGAGCGGGGAGCTGTTTTTT. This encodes CSVTLKSGELFF.

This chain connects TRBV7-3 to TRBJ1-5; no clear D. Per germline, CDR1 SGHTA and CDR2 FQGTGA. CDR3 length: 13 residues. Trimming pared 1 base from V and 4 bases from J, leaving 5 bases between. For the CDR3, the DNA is TGTGCCAGCAGCTTAAGTTCAAATCAGCCCCAGCATTTT. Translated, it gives CASSLSSNQPQHF.

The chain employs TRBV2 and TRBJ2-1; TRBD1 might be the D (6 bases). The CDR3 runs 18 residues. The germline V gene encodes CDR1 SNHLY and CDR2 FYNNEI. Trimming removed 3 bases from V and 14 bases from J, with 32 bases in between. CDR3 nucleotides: TGTGCCAGCAGTGATCCTCAGAAGTACGGGGTATACACAGGGCTTGAGTTCTTC. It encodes CASSDPQKYGVYTGLEFF.

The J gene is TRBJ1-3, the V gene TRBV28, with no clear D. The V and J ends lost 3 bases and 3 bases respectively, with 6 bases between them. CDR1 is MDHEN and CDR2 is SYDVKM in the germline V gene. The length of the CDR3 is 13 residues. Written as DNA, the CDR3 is TGTGCCAGCAGTTTCTACAGTGGAAACACCATATATTTT. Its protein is CASSFYSGNTIYF.

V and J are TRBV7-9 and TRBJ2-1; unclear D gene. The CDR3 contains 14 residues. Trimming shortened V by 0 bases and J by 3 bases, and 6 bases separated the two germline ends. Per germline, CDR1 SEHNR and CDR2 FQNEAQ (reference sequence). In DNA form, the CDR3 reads TGTGCCAGCAGCTTAGCGGCCCTCTACAATGAGCAGTTCTTC. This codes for CASSLAALYNEQFF. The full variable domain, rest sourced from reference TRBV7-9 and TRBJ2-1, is DTGVSQNPRHKITKRGQNVTFRCDPISEHNRLYWYRQTLGQGPEFLTYFQNEAQLEKSRLLSDRFSAERPKGSFSTLEIQRTEQGDSAMYLCASSLAALYNEQFFGPGTRLTVL.

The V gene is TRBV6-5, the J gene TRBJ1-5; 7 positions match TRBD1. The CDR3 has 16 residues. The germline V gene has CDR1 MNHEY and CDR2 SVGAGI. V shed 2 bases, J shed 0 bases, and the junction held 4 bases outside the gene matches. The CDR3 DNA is TGTGCCAGCAGTTACGGGGGACAGCTTAGCAATCAGCCCCAGCATTTT. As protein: CASSYGGQLSNQPQHF.

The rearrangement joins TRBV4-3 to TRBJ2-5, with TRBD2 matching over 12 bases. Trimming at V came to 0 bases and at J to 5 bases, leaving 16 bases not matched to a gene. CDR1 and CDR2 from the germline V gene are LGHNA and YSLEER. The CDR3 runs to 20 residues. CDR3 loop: CASSQDWVPSGGAQGETQYF. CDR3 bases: TGCGCCAGCAGCCAAGATTGGGTACCTAGCGGGGGGGCGCAGGGTGAGACCCAGTACTTC.

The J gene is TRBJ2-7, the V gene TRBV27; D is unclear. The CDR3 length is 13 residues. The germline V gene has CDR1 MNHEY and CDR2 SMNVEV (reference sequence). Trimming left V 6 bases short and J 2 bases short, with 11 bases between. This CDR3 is CASSPGITYEQYF. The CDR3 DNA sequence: TGTGCCAGCAGCCCAGGTATTACCTACGAGCAGTACTTC.

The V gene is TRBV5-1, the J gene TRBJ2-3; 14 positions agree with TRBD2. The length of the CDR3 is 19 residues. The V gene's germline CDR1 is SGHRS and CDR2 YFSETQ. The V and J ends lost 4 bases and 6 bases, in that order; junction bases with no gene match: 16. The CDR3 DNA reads TGCGCCAGCAGCGAGGGACTAGCGGGGGCCCATATCAACTCTGATACGCAGTATTTT. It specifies CASSEGLAGAHINSDTQYF. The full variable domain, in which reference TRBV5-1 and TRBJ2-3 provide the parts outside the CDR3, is KAGVTQTPRYLIKTRGQQVTLSCSPISGHRSVSWYQQTPGQGLQFLFEYFSETQRNKGNFPGRFSGRQFSNSRSEMNVSTLELGDSALYLCASSEGLAGAHINSDTQYFGPGTRLTVL.

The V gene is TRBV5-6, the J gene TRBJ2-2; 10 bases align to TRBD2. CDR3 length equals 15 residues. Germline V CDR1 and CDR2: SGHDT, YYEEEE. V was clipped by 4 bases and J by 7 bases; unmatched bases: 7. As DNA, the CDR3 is TGTGCCAGCAGCCGAAGCGGGGGGGCCCACGGGGAGCTGTTTTTT. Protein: CASSRSGGAHGELFF.

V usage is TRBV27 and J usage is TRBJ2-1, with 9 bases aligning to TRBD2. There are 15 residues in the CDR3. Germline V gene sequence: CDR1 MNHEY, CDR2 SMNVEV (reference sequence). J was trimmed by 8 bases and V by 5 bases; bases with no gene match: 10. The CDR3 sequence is CASSILAGYGDEQFF. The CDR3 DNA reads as TGTGCCAGCAGTATTCTAGCGGGATATGGCGATGAGCAGTTCTTC.

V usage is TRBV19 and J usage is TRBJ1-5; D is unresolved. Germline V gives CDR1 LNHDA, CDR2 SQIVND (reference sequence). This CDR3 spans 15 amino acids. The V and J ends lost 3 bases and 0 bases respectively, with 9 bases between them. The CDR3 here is CASSIPGYSNQPQHF. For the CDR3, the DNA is TGTGCCAGTAGTATTCCAGGTTATAGCAATCAGCCCCAGCATTTT.

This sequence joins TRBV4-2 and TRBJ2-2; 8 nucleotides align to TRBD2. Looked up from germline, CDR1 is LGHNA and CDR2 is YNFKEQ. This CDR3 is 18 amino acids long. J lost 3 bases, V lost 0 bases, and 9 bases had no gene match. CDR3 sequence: CASSQEGGYGGDTGELFF. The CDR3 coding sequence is TGTGCCAGCAGCCAAGAGGGAGGTTACGGGGGGGACACCGGGGAGCTGTTTTTT.